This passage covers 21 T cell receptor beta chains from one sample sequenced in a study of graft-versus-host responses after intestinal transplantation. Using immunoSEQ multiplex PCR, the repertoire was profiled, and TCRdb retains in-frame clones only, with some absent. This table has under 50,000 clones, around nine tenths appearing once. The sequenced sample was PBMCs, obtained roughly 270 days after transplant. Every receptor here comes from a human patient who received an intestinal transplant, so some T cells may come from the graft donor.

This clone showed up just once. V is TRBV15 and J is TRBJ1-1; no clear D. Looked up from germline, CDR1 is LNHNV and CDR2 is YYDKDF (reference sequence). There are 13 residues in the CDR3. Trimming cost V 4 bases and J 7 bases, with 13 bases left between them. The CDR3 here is CATSTIGLGEAFF. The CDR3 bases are TGTGCCACCAGCACGATAGGTCTGGGTGAAGCTTTCTTT.

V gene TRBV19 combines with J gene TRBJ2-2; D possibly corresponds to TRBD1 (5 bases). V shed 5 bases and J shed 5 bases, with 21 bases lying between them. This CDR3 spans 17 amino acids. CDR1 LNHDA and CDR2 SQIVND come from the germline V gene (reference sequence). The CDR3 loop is CASSPLPAGARTGELFF. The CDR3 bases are TGTGCCAGTAGTCCGCTCCCGGCTGGGGCGAGGACCGGGGAGCTGTTTTTT.

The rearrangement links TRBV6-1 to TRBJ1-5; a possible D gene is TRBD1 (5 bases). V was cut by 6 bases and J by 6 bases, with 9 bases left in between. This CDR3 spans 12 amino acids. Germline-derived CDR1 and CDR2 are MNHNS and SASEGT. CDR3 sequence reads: CASSRDFQPQHF. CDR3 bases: TGTGCCAGCAGCCGGGACTTTCAGCCCCAGCATTTT.

Written as DNA, the CDR3 is TGTGCCAGTAGTATTCAAGACCGGAATGAGCAGTTCTTC. This sequence encodes CASSIQDRNEQFF. The chain combines TRBV19 with TRBJ2-1; D gene unclear. This CDR3 region has 13 residues. V lost 3 bases to trimming and J lost 7 bases, with 10 bases between them. Germline assignment: CDR1 LNHDA and CDR2 SQIVND (reference sequence).

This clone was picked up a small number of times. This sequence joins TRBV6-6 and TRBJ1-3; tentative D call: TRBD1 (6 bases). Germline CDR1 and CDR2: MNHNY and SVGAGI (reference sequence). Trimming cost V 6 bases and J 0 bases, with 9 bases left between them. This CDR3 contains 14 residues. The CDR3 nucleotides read TGTGCCAGCAGCCGGACAGCCTCTGGAAACACCATATATTTT. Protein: CASSRTASGNTIYF.

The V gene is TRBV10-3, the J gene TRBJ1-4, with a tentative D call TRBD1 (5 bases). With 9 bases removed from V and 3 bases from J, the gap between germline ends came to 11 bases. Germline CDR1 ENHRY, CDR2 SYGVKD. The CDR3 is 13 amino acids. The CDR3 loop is CAIRDWANEKLFF. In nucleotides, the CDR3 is TGTGCCATTAGGGACTGGGCTAATGAAAAACTGTTTTTT.

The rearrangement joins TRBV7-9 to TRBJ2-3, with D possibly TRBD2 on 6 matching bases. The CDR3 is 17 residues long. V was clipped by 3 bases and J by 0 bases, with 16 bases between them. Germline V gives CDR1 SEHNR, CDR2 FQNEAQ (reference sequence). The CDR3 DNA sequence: TGTGCCAGCAGCTTCCATACTAGCATCCCTAGCACAGATACGCAGTATTTT. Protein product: CASSFHTSIPSTDTQYF. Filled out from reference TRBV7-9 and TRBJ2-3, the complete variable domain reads DTGVSQNPRHKITKRGQNVTFRCDPISEHNRLYWYRQTLGQGPEFLTYFQNEAQLEKSRLLSDRFSAERPKGSFSTLEIQRTEQGDSAMYLCASSFHTSIPSTDTQYFGPGTRLTVL.

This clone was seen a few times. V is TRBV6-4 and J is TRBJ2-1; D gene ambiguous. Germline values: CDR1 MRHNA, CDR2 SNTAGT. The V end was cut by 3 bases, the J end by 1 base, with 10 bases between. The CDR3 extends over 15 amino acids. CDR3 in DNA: TGTGCCAGCAGTGAGTCATTTGGGTCCTACAATGAGCAGTTCTTC. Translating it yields CASSESFGSYNEQFF.

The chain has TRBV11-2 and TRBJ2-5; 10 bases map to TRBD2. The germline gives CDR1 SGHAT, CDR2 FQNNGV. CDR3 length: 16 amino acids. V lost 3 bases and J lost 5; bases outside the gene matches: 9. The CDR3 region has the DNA TGTGCCAGCAGCTTCGGGCGCCTAGCGGGGGTGGAGACCCAGTACTTC. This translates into CASSFGRLAGVETQYF.

As DNA, the CDR3 is TGCGCCAGCAGCCAAGCGGGACTTTCGAACGAGCAGTACTTC. This gives the protein CASSQAGLSNEQYF. The chain joins TRBV4-1 to TRBJ2-7, with D perhaps matching TRBD2 (6 bases). Trimming removed 1 base from V and 5 bases from J, with 12 bases in between. The germline V gene has CDR1 MGHRA and CDR2 YSYEKL. The CDR3 length is 14 residues.

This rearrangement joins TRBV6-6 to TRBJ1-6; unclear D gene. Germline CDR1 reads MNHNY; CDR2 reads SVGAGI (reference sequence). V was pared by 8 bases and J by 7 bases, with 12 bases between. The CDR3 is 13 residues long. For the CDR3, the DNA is TGTGCCAGCTCGTTGAGTACAAATTCACCCCTCCACTTT. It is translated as CASSLSTNSPLHF.

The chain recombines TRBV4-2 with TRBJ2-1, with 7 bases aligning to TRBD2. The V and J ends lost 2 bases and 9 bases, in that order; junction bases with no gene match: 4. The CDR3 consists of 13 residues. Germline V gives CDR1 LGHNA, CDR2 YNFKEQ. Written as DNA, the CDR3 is TGTGCCAGCAGCCAAAGTAGCGGGTCTGAGCAGTTCTTC. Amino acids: CASSQSSGSEQFF.

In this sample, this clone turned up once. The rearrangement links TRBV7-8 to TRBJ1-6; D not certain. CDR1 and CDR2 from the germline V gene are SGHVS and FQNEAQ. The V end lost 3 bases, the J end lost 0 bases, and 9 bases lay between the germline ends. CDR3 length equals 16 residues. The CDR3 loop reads CASSFAMSSYNSPLHF. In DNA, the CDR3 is TGTGCCAGCAGCTTCGCCATGAGCTCCTATAATTCACCCCTCCACTTT.

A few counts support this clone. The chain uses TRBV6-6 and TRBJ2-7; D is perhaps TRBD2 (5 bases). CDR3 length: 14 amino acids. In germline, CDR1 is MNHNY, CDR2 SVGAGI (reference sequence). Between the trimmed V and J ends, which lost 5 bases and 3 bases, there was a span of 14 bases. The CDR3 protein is CASSAGYRVYEQYF. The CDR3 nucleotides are TGTGCCAGCAGTGCGGGTTATAGGGTCTACGAGCAGTACTTC.

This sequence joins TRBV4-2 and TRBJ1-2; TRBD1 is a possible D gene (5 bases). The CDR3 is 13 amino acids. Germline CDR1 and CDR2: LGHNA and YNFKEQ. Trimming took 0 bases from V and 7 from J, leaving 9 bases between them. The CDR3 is CASSQDREGGYTF. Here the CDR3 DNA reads TGTGCCAGCAGCCAAGACAGGGAGGGTGGCTACACCTTC.

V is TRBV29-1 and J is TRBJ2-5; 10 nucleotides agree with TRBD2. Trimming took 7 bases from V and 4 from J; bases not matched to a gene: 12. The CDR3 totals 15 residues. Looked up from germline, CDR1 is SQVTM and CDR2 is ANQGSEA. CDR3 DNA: TGCAGCGCCACGGGAGCGGGGGGGCTACGAGAGACCCAGTACTTC. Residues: CSATGAGGLRETQYF.

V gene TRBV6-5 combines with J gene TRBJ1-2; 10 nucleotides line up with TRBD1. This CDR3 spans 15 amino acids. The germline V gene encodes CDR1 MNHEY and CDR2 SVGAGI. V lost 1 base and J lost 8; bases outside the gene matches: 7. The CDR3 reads CASSYYTGTGEGYTF. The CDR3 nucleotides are TGTGCCAGCAGTTACTATACCGGGACAGGGGAAGGCTACACCTTC.

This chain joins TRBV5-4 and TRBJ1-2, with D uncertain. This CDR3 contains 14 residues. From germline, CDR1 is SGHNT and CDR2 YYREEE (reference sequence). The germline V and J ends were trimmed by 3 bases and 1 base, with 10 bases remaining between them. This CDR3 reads CASSSPQVNYGYTF. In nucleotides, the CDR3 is TGTGCCAGCAGCTCGCCCCAGGTTAACTATGGCTACACCTTC.

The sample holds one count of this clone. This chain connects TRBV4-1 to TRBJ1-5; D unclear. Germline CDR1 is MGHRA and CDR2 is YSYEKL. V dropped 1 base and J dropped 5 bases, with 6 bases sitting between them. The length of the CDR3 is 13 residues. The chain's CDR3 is CASSQGLHQPQHF. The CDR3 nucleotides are TGCGCCAGCAGCCAAGGACTTCATCAGCCCCAGCATTTT.

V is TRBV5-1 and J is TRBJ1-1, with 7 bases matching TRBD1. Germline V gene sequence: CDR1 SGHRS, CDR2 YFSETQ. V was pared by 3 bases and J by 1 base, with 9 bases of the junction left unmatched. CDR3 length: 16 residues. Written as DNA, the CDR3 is TGCGCCAGCAGCTCCTACAGGGGAGGAACGAACACTGAAGCTTTCTTT. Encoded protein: CASSSYRGGTNTEAFF.

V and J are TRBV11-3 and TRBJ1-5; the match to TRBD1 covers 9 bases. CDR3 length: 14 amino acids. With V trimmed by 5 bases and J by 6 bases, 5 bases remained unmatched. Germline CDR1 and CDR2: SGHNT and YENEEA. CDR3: CASSATGGIQPQHF. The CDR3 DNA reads TGTGCCAGCAGCGCCACAGGGGGCATTCAGCCCCAGCATTTT.